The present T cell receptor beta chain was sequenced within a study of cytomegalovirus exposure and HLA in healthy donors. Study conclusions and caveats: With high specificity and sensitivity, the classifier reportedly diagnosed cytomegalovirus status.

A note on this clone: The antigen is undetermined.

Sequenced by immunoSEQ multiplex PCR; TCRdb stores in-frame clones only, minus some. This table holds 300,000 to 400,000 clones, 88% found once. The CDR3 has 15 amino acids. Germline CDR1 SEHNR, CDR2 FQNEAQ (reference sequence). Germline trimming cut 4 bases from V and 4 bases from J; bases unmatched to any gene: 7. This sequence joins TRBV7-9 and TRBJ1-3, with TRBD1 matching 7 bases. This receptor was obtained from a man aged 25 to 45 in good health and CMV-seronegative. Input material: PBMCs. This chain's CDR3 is CASSSDRDSGNTIYF. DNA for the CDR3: TGTGCCAGCAGCTCCGACAGGGATTCAGGAAACACCATATATTTT. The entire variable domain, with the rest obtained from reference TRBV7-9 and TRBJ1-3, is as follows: DTGVSQNPRHKITKRGQNVTFRCDPISEHNRLYWYRQTLGQGPEFLTYFQNEAQLEKSRLLSDRFSAERPKGSFSTLEIQRTEQGDSAMYLCASSSDRDSGNTIYFGEGSWLTVV.